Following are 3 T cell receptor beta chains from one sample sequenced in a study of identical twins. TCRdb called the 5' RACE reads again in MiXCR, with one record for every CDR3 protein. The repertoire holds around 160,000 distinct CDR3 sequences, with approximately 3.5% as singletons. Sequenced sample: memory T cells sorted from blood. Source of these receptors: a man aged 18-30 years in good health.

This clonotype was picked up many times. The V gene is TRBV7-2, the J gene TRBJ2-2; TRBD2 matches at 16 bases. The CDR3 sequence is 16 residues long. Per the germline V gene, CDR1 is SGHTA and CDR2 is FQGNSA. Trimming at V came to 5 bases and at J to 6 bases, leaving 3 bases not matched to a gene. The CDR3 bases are TGTGCCAGCAGCCCAGGGACTAGCGGGAGGGCCGGGGAGCTGTTTTTT. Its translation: CASSPGTSGRAGELFF.

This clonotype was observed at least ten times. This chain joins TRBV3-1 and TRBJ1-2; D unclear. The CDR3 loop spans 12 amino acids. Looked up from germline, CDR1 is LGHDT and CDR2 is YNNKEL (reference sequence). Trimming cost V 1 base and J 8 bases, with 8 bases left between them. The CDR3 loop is CASSQGQRGYTF. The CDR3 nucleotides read TGTGCCAGCAGCCAAGGCCAAAGGGGCTACACCTTC.

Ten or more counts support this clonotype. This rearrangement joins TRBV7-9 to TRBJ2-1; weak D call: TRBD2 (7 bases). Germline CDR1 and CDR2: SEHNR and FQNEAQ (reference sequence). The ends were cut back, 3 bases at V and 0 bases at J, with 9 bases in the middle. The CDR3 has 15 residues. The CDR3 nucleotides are TGTGCCAGCAGCTTGGCGGGGGCCTCCTACAATGAGCAGTTCTTC. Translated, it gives CASSLAGASYNEQFF.